A selection of T cell receptor beta chains follows, all from one sample in a study of technical replicates of blood from several donors. Profiled with immunoSEQ multiplex PCR; TCRdb holds only in-frame clones, not every one. The repertoire holds more than 65,000 clones, with 85% to 95% as singletons. The source material was T cells isolated from PBMCs. These TCRs come from a human donor in good health. CDR3s include the opening cysteine and the closing phenylalanine or tryptophan. A D gene is named only where the DNA matches it firmly. Expanded clones are given a class, and other clones once, few, many or no size at all.

NA,TRBV7-6,TRBJ1-2,NA,CASSLLPSTALYGYTF,TGTGCCAGCAGCTTACTCCCTTCGACAGCCCTATATGGCTACACCTTC
TRBD1,TRBV10-3,TRBJ1-5,NA,CAISEIQGNQPQHF,TGTGCCATCAGCGAGATACAGGGGAATCAGCCCCAGCATTTT
NA,TRBV7-8,TRBJ2-7,NA,CASSPGGISYEQYF,TGTGCCAGCAGCCCCGGCGGTATCTCCTACGAGCAGTACTTC
TRBD1,TRBV9,TRBJ2-2,NA,CASSVATWTGTGELFF,TGTGCCAGCAGCGTAGCAACATGGACAGGGACCGGGGAGCTGTTTTTT
TRBD1,TRBV7-2,TRBJ1-5,NA,CASSPGTGEPQHF,TGTGCCAGCAGCCCCGGGACAGGGGAACCCCAGCATTTT
NA,TRBV11-3,TRBJ2-1,NA,CASSLQGVGGREQFF,TGTGCCAGCAGCTTACAAGGGGTAGGAGGGAGAGAGCAGTTCTTC
TRBD2,TRBV9,TRBJ2-1,NA,CASSVGTSGRYEQFF,TGTGCCAGCAGCGTTGGGACTAGCGGGAGGTATGAGCAGTTCTTC
NA,TRBV7-9,TRBJ1-4,NA,CASSSTGSGNEKLFF,TGTGCCAGCAGCTCAACCGGGAGTGGTAATGAAAAACTGTTTTTT
NA,TRBV19,TRBJ2-3,NA,CASRNSNTQYF,TGTGCCAGTAGGAATAGTAATACGCAGTATTTT
NA,TRBV6-1,TRBJ2-7,NA,CASSEVGAVSYEQYF,TGTGCCAGCAGTGAAGTGGGGGCCGTCTCCTACGAGCAGTACTTC
NA,TRBV27,TRBJ1-1,NA,CASSPLMLSNTEAFF,TGTGCCAGCAGTCCCCTAATGTTGTCGAACACTGAAGCTTTCTTT
TRBD1,TRBV4-1,TRBJ2-5,NA,CASTPGTGGMGETQYF,TGCGCCAGCACCCCAGGGACAGGGGGTATGGGGGAGACCCAGTACTTC
NA,TRBV6-4,TRBJ1-1,NA,CASSQHPGTHTEAFF,TGTGCCAGCAGCCAGCATCCGGGAACCCACACTGAAGCTTTCTTT
NA,TRBV5-6,TRBJ2-1,NA,CASSFQPTSSDEQFF,TGTGCCAGCAGCTTCCAACCCACTAGTAGCGATGAGCAGTTCTTC
TRBD2,TRBV11-3,TRBJ2-5,NA,CASSLQAGGPGETQYF,TGTGCCAGCAGCTTACAAGCGGGAGGGCCTGGAGAGACCCAGTACTTC
TRBD1,TRBV7-2,TRBJ1-4,NA,CASSLEPQGANEKLFF,TGTGCCAGCAGCTTAGAGCCCCAGGGGGCTAATGAAAAACTGTTTTTT
NA,TRBV5-1,TRBJ2-3,NA,CASSLGRLSMSGTDTQYF,TGCGCCAGCAGCTTGGGGAGGCTTAGTATGAGTGGCACAGATACGCAGTATTTT
NA,TRBV7-6,TRBJ2-7,NA,CASSLEPGTDEQYF,TGTGCCAGCAGCTTAGAACCTGGGACTGACGAGCAGTACTTC
NA,TRBV5-1,TRBJ2-7,NA,CASSLGRDYEQYF,TGCGCCAGCAGCTTGGGGCGGGACTACGAGCAGTACTTC
NA,TRBV1,TRBJ2-7,NA,CTSMWLEDRVFYEQYF,TGCACCAGCATGTGGCTAGAGGACAGGGTTTTCTACGAGCAGTACTTC
NA,TRBV7-6,TRBJ2-1,NA,CASSLPYTRRELSYNEQFF,TGTGCCAGCAGCTTACCATATACGAGGCGGGAACTCTCCTACAATGAGCAGTTCTTC
TRBD2,TRBV7-9,TRBJ2-7,NA,CASSASSGRLYEQYF,TGTGCCAGCAGCGCTTCTAGCGGGAGGTTATACGAGCAGTACTTC
NA,TRBV9,TRBJ1-2,NA,CASSQTFTGFPNGYTF,TGTGCCAGCAGCCAAACCTTCACAGGGTTCCCGAATGGCTACACCTTC
NA,TRBV10-2,TRBJ1-3,NA,CASSGSGQEGNTIYF,TGCGCCAGCAGTGGTTCAGGGCAAGAAGGAAACACCATATATTTT
NA,TRBV11-2,TRBJ2-1,NA,CASSFWKDSYNEQFF,TGTGCCAGCAGCTTCTGGAAGGACAGTTACAATGAGCAGTTCTTC
NA,TRBV30,TRBJ1-5,NA,CAWRESSNQPQHF,TGTGCCTGGAGGGAGTCCAGCAATCAGCCCCAGCATTTT
TRBD2,TRBV19,TRBJ2-1,NA,CASSIASASGYYNEQFF,TGTGCCAGTAGTATAGCTTCGGCTAGCGGTTATTACAATGAGCAGTTCTTC
NA,TRBV5-5,TRBJ1-2,NA,CASSLETGTYGYTF,TGTGCCAGCAGCCTCGAAACAGGGACCTATGGCTACACCTTC
TRBD1,TRBV2,TRBJ2-7,NA,CASSVGQGRTPYEQYF,TGTGCCAGCAGTGTGGGACAGGGGCGCACTCCCTACGAGCAGTACTTC
NA,TRBV2,TRBJ1-1,few,CASRQETEAFF,TGTGCCAGCAGACAGGAGACTGAAGCTTTCTTT
TRBD2,TRBV10-3,TRBJ2-7,NA,CAIRGTSEIYEQYF,TGTGCCATCAGAGGGACTAGCGAGATTTACGAGCAGTACTTC
TRBD1,TRBV2,TRBJ1-1,NA,CASSVGQQNTEAFF,TGTGCCAGCAGTGTGGGACAGCAGAACACTGAAGCTTTCTTT
NA,TRBV27,TRBJ1-4,NA,CASSFRSLNEKLFF,TGTGCCAGCAGTTTCCGTAGTTTAAATGAAAAACTGTTTTTT
NA,TRBV20-1,TRBJ2-7,NA,CSAASYEQYF,TGCAGTGCCGCTAGTTACGAGCAGTACTTC
NA,TRBV7-9,TRBJ1-2,NA,CASSLGAGESGYTF,TGTGCCAGCAGCTTAGGTGCGGGCGAAAGTGGCTACACCTTC